Listed below are T cell receptor beta chains from one sample, sequenced in a study of CD8 T cells in Susac syndrome. MiXCR, applied by TCRdb to the immunoSEQ multiplex PCR reads, yields one record per CDR3 protein. The table includes 95,000 or so distinct CDR3 sequences, 80% to 95% detected once. Source material: CD8+ T cells from PBMCs. These receptors originate from a human donor in good health. Both conserved end residues are part of each CDR3. Each record gives: V gene, D gene, clone size, J gene, CDR3 protein, CDR3 DNA. A D gene is named only where the DNA matches it firmly. Only part of the rows carry a size: once, few, many, or a class if the clone is expanded.

>TRBV30|TRBD1|.|TRBJ2-2
CASDRATGELFF
TGTGCCTCGGACAGGGCGACCGGGGAGCTGTTTTTT
>TRBV3-1|.|.|TRBJ2-7
CASSQGPEQYF
TGTGCCAGCAGCCAAGGTCCGGAGCAGTACTTC
>TRBV5-1|.|.|TRBJ2-1
CASSLALGSYNEQFF
TGCGCCAGCAGCTTGGCCCTAGGTTCCTACAATGAGCAGTTCTTC
>TRBV2|.|.|TRBJ1-5
CASSRYSNQPQHF
TGTGCCAGCAGTAGATATAGCAATCAGCCCCAGCATTTT
>TRBV27|.|.|TRBJ1-1
CAAGQPVFRAFF
TGTGCCGCAGGACAGCCTGTGTTCCGAGCTTTCTTT
>TRBV15|.|.|TRBJ2-7
CATSRDLLGNFDYEQYF
TGTGCCACCAGCAGAGATCTCTTGGGAAACTTTGACTACGAGCAGTACTTC
>TRBV23-1|.|.|TRBJ2-7
CASSQRGRTSYEQYF
TGCGCCAGCAGTCAACGAGGTCGGACCTCCTACGAGCAGTACTTC
>TRBV6-6|TRBD1|.|TRBJ2-3
CASSKTGSTDTQYF
TGTGCCAGCAGCAAGACAGGGAGCACAGATACGCAGTATTTT
>TRBV19|.|few|TRBJ2-7
CASSIVGTGIYEQYF
TGTGCCAGTAGTATAGTCGGGACTGGGATCTACGAGCAGTACTTC
>TRBV13|.|.|TRBJ2-5
CASSLSGAGGETQYF
TGTGCCAGCAGCTTAAGTGGGGCTGGGGGAGAGACCCAGTACTTC
>TRBV7-9|.|.|TRBJ1-6
CASSLASGLSSYNSPLHF
TGTGCCAGCAGCTTAGCTTCGGGATTGAGCTCCTATAATTCACCCCTCCACTTT
>TRBV6-4|.|.|TRBJ2-7
CASWCEQYF
TGTGCCAGCTGGTGCGAGCAGTACTTC
>TRBV29-1|.|.|TRBJ2-3
CSVYGGEADTQYF
TGCAGCGTTTATGGCGGGGAGGCAGATACGCAGTATTTT
>TRBV19|TRBD2|.|TRBJ2-1
CASSIGSGGGGGNEQFF
TGTGCCAGTAGTATCGGTAGCGGGGGAGGGGGAGGGAATGAGCAGTTCTTC
>TRBV14|.|.|TRBJ1-3
CASSQDLDSSGNTIYF
TGTGCCAGCAGCCAAGATCTGGACAGCTCTGGAAACACCATATATTTT
>TRBV4-2|TRBD2|.|TRBJ2-2
CASSQERGGTGELFF
TGTGCCAGCAGCCAGGAGCGGGGGGGGACCGGGGAGCTGTTTTTT
>TRBV6-5|.|.|TRBJ2-3
CASSYVSSDADTQYF
TGTGCCAGCAGTTACGTCTCTAGCGATGCAGATACGCAGTATTTT
>TRBV27|.|.|TRBJ1-2
CASRLGPGVLYGYTF
TGTGCCAGCAGGCTCGGCCCCGGGGTCCTGTATGGCTACACCTTC
>TRBV4-1|TRBD1|.|TRBJ2-7
CASSHPGQGFDEQYF
TGCGCCAGCAGCCATCCTGGACAGGGTTTTGACGAGCAGTACTTC
>TRBV4-1|.|.|TRBJ2-2
CASSQRGPSGTGELFF
TGCGCCAGCAGCCAAAGGGGCCCAAGTGGCACCGGGGAGCTGTTTTTT
>TRBV9|TRBD1|.|TRBJ1-2
CASSPRTGRNYGYTF
TGTGCCAGCAGCCCGAGGACAGGGCGAAACTATGGCTACACCTTC
>TRBV12-3/TRBV12-4|.|.|TRBJ2-3
CASRSRDPDTQYF
TGTGCCAGCAGGTCCCGGGACCCAGATACGCAGTATTTT
>TRBV12-3/TRBV12-4|.|.|TRBJ1-2
CASSPDAPYGYTF
TGTGCCAGCAGCCCCGATGCTCCCTATGGCTACACCTTC
>TRBV20-1|TRBD1|.|TRBJ1-5
CSAPTGDSNQPQHF
TGCAGTGCTCCGACAGGGGATAGCAATCAGCCCCAGCATTTT
>TRBV6-6|.|.|TRBJ2-6
CASSSDGATGANVLIF
TGTGCCAGCAGTTCGGACGGGGCCACGGGGGCCAACGTCCTGATTTTC
>TRBV5-1|TRBD1|.|TRBJ1-1
CASSLSGQGTEAFF
TGCGCCAGCAGTTTGAGCGGACAGGGAACTGAAGCTTTCTTT
>TRBV29-1|.|.|TRBJ1-1
CSVERSNTEAFF
TGCAGCGTTGAACGGTCAAACACTGAAGCTTTCTTT
>TRBV13|.|once|TRBJ2-7
CASSLGGWLGEQYF
TGTGCCAGCAGCTTAGGGGGCTGGCTCGGCGAGCAGTACTTC
>TRBV11-3|.|.|TRBJ2-5
CASSVWIRAWETQYF
TGTGCCAGCAGCGTCTGGATCAGGGCCTGGGAGACCCAGTACTTC
>TRBV6-9|TRBD2|.|TRBJ2-5
CASSTWTSRETQYF
TGTGCCAGCAGTACATGGACTAGCAGGGAGACCCAGTACTTC
>TRBV20-1|TRBD1|.|TRBJ1-5
CSARDRQGGQPQHF
TGCAGTGCTAGAGATCGCCAGGGGGGTCAGCCCCAGCATTTT
>TRBV12-3/TRBV12-4|TRBD1|.|TRBJ2-7
CASSRDRGTYEQYF
TGTGCCAGCAGTCGGGACAGGGGGACCTACGAGCAGTACTTC
>TRBV11-2|.|.|TRBJ2-5
CASSLDGSGVAQYF
TGTGCCAGCAGCTTAGACGGGAGTGGGGTTGCCCAGTACTTC
>TRBV5-1|.|.|TRBJ2-5
CASSLERTLGTQYF
TGCGCCAGCAGCTTGGAAAGGACCCTCGGGACCCAGTACTTC
>TRBV9|TRBD1|.|TRBJ1-1
CASSGNRGTEAFF
TGTGCCAGCAGCGGAAACAGGGGAACTGAAGCTTTCTTT
>TRBV2|TRBD2|few|TRBJ2-1
CASSVAGAYNEQFF
TGTGCCAGCAGTGTAGCGGGAGCATACAATGAGCAGTTCTTC
>TRBV4-1|.|.|TRBJ2-6
CASQERRGAGANVLTF
TGCGCCAGCCAAGAAAGAAGGGGGGCTGGGGCCAACGTCCTGACTTTC
>TRBV4-1|.|.|TRBJ2-3
CASSQGRSGTDTQYF
TGCGCCAGCAGCCAAGGAAGAAGCGGCACAGATACGCAGTATTTT
>TRBV28|TRBD1|.|TRBJ1-1
CASSSQGGNTEAFF
TGTGCCAGCAGTTCCCAGGGGGGCAACACTGAAGCTTTCTTT
>TRBV4-2|TRBD1|.|TRBJ2-7
CASSQDAWDRATYEQYF
TGTGCCAGCAGCCAAGATGCGTGGGACAGGGCCACCTACGAGCAGTACTTC
>TRBV13|TRBD2|once|TRBJ2-5
CASSLGGAGETQYF
TGTGCCAGCAGTCTCGGGGGGGCCGGAGAGACCCAGTACTTC
>TRBV6-1|.|.|TRBJ1-1
CASSVGYTEAFF
TGTGCCAGCAGTGTTGGGTACACTGAAGCTTTCTTT
>TRBV11-2|TRBD1|.|TRBJ1-3
CASSATGSSGNTIYF
TGTGCCAGCAGCGCGACAGGGTCTTCTGGAAACACCATATATTTT
>TRBV29-1|TRBD1|.|TRBJ2-5
CSAPGQGRQETQYF
TGCAGCGCACCGGGACAGGGACGGCAAGAGACCCAGTACTTC
>TRBV3-1|.|.|TRBJ1-1
CASSLGMGIEAFF
TGTGCCAGCAGCCTCGGGATGGGGATTGAAGCTTTCTTT
>TRBV10-3|TRBD1|.|TRBJ1-5
CAISVGTGPGQPQHF
TGTGCCATCAGTGTGGGGACAGGGCCTGGGCAGCCCCAGCATTTT
>TRBV21-1|.|.|TRBJ2-4
CASSKSSFQTGKAKNIQYF
TGTGCCAGCAGCAAGTCCTCTTTCCAGACAGGGAAAGCCAAAAACATTCAGTACTTC